This T cell receptor beta chain was retrieved from a study of blood T cell repertoires in COVID-19 (TCRdb year 2020). About the investigation overall: Collaborator samples came from the United States, Italy and Spain and covered acute and convalescent phases of COVID-19. The material from the prospective study consisted of cDNA or gDNA derived from T cells, B-cell-depleted T cells, or PBMCs. The dataset comprised deeply sampled blood TCRbeta repertoires from subjects exposed to, actively infected with, or recovered from COVID-19. The repertoires were made available in a free public database intended to serve as a resource for research on the immune response to SARS-CoV-2. The samples were drawn from the first 160 participants of the ongoing ImmuneRACE study and from 1,254 subjects provided by 6 global collaborators. A de-identified subject ID, COVID-19 status, age in years and sex were almost always included in the sample metadata. Where available, HLA class I and class II types were taken from metadata supplied by the sample provider and were not determined by assay-based typing. General conclusions and limits of the study: Clinical and demographic metadata were provided uncurated, with the amount varying by source and participant.

On this clone: Its antigen is currently not known. Base qualities are missing; no much larger clone stands one base away.

One collaborating source in Seattle enrolled patients during active infection and followed them longitudinally through the course of disease. Collaborating institutions collected whole blood in K2EDTA tubes following their own protocols. For TCRbeta analysis, collaborator samples were shipped as frozen whole blood, as isolated PBMCs, or as DNA extracted from either sample type. V is shortened by 4 bases, J by 2 bases, and the region joining them spans 16 bases. Measured from the cysteine to the phenylalanine, the CDR3 is 15 residues long. Only the CDR3 DNA is retained, 45 bases long and in frame from the first base. CDR1 and CDR2, looked up from the germline V gene, are SGHDT and YYEEEE. TCRbeta CDR3 regions were amplified from genomic DNA by means of the immunoSEQ Assay, a bias-controlled multiplex PCR. Per the source publication's procedure: The number of nucleated cells in each sample was estimated from the amplification of reference gene primers within the assay. To quantify the absolute abundance of each unique TCRbeta CDR3 rearrangement, sequence reads were collapsed and filtered. For each sample, productive Simpson clonality was calculated by taking the square root of Simpson's diversity index across productive rearrangements. TCRdb carries this immuneACCESS record with in-frame sequences only. Its versions omit some clonotypes, under half of them owing to an unresolved V gene in the studies checked, with the rest unexplained. Clonal size and the V and J genes are those of that table, whereas D and trimming came from the DNA. The sample table records hundreds of thousands of clones; about 87% of these occur just once. The ten most abundant clones make up nearly 6.5% of the sample.

The receptor chain draws on TRBV5-6 and TRBJ2-7, and perhaps TRBD1 as D gene, on 6 matching bases. The sequence came from a woman in her forties or fifties with COVID-19, enrolled during active disease. Sequencing used peripheral blood. Here the CDR3 is given as CASSTYVRGTYEQYF. The DNA sequence is TGTGCCAGCAGCACATACGTAAGGGGGACCTACGAGCAGTACTTC.